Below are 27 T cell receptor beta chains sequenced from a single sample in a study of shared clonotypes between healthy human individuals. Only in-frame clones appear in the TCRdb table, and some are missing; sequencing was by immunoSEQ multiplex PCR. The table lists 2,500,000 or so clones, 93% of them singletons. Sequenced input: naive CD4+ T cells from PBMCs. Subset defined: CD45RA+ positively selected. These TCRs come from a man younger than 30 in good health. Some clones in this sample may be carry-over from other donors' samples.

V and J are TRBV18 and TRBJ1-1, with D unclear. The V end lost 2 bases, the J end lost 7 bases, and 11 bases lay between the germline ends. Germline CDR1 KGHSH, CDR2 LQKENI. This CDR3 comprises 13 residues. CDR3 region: CASSPTPEGEAFF. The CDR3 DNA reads TGTGCCAGCTCACCAACTCCCGAGGGTGAAGCTTTCTTT.

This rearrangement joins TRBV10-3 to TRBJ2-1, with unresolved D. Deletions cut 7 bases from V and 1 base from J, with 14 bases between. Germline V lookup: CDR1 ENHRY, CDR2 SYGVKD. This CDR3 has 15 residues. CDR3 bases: TGTGCCATCACCAGGACCGGGTCATCCTACAATGAGCAGTTCTTC. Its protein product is CAITRTGSSYNEQFF.

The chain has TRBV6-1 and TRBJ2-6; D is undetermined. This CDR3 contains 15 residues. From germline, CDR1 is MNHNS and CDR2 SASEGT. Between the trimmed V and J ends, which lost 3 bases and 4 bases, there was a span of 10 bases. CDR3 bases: TGTGCCAGCAGTGATCGAACCTCGGGGGCCAACGTCCTGACTTTC. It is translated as CASSDRTSGANVLTF.

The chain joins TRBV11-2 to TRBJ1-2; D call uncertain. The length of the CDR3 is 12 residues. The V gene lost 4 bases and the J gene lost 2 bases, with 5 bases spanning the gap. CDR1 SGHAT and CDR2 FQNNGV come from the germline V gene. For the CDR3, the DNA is TGTGCCAGCAGCTGGCGGAACTATGGCTACACCTTC. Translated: CASSWRNYGYTF.

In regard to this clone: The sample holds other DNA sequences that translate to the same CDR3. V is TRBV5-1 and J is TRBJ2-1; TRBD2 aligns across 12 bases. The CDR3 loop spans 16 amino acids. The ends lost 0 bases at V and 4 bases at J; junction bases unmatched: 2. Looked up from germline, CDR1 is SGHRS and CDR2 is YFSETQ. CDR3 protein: CASSLALAGGYNEQFF. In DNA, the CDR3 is TGCGCCAGCAGCTTGGCCCTAGCGGGAGGGTACAATGAGCAGTTCTTC.

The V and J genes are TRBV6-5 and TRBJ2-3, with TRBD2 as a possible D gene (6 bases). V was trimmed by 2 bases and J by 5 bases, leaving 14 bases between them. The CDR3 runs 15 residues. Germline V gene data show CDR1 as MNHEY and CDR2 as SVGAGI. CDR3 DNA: TGTGCCAGCAGTTACCAGCCGGGAGTAGGAGATACGCAGTATTTT. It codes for CASSYQPGVGDTQYF.

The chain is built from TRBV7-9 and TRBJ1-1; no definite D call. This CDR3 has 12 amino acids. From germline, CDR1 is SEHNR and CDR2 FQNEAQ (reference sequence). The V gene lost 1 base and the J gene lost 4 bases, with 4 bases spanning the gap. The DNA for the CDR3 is TGTGCCAGCAGCTTAGTGTTCACTGAAGCTTTCTTT. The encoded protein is CASSLVFTEAFF. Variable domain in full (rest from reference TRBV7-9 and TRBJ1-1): DTGVSQNPRHKITKRGQNVTFRCDPISEHNRLYWYRQTLGQGPEFLTYFQNEAQLEKSRLLSDRFSAERPKGSFSTLEIQRTEQGDSAMYLCASSLVFTEAFFGQGTRLTVV.

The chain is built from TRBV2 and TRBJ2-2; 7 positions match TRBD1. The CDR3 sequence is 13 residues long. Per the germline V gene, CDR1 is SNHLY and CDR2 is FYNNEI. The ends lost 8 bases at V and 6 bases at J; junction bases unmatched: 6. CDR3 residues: CASHRGPAGELFF. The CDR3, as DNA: TGTGCCAGCCACAGGGGTCCCGCCGGGGAGCTGTTTTTT.

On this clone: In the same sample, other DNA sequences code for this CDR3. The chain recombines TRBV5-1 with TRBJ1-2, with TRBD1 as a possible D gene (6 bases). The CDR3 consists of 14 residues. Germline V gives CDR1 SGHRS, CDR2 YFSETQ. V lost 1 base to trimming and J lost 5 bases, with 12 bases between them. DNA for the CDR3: TGCGCCAGCAGCTTGTCTGGACAGAATTATGGCTACACCTTC. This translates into CASSLSGQNYGYTF. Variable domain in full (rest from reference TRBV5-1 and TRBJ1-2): KAGVTQTPRYLIKTRGQQVTLSCSPISGHRSVSWYQQTPGQGLQFLFEYFSETQRNKGNFPGRFSGRQFSNSRSEMNVSTLELGDSALYLCASSLSGQNYGYTFGSGTRLTVV.

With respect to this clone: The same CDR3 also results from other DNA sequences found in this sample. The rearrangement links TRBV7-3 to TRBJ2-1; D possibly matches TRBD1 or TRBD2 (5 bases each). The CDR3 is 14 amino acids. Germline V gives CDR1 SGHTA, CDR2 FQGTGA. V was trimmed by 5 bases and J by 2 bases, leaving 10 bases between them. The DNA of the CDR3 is TGTGCCAGCAGCCCTACGGGACCCTACAATGAGCAGTTCTTC. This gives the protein CASSPTGPYNEQFF.

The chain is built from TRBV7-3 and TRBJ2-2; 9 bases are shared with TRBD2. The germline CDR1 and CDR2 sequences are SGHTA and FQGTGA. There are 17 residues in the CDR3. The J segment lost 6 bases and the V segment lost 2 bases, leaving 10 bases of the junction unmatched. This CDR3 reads CASSLLAGTPVAGELFF. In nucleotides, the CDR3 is TGTGCCAGCAGCTTACTAGCGGGAACCCCGGTGGCCGGGGAGCTGTTTTTT.

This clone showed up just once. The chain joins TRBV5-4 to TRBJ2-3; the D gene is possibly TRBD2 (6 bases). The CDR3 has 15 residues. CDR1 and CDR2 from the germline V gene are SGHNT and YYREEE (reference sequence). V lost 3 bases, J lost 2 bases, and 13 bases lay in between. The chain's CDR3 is CASSSGTPFTDTQYF. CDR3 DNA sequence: TGTGCCAGCAGCTCCGGGACTCCATTCACAGATACGCAGTATTTT.

The DNA of the CDR3 is TGTGCCAGCAGCTTATTCTACGGCCCGGGGGGTCAAGAGACCCAGTACTTC. This codes for CASSLFYGPGGQETQYF. This chain joins TRBV7-2 and TRBJ2-5; 7 bases map to TRBD2. From germline, CDR1 is SGHTA and CDR2 FQGNSA. The CDR3 contains 17 residues. V was pared by 2 bases and J by 2 bases, with 11 bases of the junction left unmatched.

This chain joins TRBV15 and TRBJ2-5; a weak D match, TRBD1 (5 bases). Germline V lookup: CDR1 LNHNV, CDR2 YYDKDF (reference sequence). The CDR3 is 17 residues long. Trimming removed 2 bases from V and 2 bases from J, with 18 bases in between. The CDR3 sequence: CATSRPFRGLRQETQYF. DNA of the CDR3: TGTGCCACCAGCAGACCGTTTAGGGGCCTGAGGCAAGAGACCCAGTACTTC.

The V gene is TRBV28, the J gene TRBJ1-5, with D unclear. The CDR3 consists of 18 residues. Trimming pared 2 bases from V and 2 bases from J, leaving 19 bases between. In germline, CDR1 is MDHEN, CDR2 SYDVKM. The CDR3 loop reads CASSLSFLTRRGNQPQHF. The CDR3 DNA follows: TGTGCCAGCAGTTTAAGTTTCCTCACAAGGCGGGGCAATCAGCCCCAGCATTTT.

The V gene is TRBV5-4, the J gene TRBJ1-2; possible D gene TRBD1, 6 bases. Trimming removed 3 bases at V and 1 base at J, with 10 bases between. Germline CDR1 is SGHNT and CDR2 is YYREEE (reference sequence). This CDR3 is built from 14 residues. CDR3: CASSYQGGNYGYTF. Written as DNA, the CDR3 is TGTGCCAGCAGCTACCAAGGGGGTAACTATGGCTACACCTTC.

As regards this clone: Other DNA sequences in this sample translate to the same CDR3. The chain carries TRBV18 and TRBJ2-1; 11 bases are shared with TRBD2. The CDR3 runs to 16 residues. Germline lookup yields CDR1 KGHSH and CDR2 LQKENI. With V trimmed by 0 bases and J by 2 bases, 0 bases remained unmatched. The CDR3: CASSPPSGRAYNEQFF. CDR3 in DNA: TGTGCCAGCTCACCACCTAGCGGGAGGGCCTACAATGAGCAGTTCTTC.

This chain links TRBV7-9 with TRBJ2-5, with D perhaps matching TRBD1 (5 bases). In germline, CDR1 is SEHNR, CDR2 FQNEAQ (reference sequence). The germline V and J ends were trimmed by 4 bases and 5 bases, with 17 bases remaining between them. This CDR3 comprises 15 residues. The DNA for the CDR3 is TGTGCCAGCAGCTACCCCCAGGGTAATGGGGAGACCCAGTACTTC. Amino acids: CASSYPQGNGETQYF.

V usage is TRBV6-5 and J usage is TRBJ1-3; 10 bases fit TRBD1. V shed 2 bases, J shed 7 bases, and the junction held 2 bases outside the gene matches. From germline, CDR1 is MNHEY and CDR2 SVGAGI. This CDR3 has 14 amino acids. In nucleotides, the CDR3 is TGTGCCAGCAGTTACCGGACAGGGGGGAACACCATATATTTT. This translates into CASSYRTGGNTIYF.

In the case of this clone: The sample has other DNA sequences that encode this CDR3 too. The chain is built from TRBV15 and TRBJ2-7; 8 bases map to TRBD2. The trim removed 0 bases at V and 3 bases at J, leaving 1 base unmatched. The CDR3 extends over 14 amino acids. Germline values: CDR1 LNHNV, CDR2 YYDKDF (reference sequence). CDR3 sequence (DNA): TGTGCCACCAGCAGAGAACTAGCGGTCTACGAGCAGTACTTC. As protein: CATSRELAVYEQYF.

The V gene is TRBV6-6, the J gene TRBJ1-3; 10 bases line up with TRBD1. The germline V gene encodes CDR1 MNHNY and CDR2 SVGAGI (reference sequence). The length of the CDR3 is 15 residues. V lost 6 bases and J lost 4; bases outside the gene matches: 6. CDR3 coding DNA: TGTGCCAGCAGGAGACAGGGGGCCGACGGAAACACCATATATTTT. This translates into CASRRQGADGNTIYF.

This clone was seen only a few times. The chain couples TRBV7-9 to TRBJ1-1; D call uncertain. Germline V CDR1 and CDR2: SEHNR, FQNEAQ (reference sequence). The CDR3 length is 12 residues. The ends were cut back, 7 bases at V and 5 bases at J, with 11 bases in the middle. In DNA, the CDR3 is TGTGCCAGCAACGCTGGGAGTACTGAAGCTTTCTTT. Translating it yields CASNAGSTEAFF.

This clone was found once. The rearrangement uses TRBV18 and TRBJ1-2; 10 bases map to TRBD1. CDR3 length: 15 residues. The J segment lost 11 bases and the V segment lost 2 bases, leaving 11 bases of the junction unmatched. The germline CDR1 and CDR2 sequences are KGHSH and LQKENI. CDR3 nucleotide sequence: TGTGCCAGCTCACCATCGCCGGGACAGGGGAGGAAGTACACCTTC. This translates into CASSPSPGQGRKYTF.

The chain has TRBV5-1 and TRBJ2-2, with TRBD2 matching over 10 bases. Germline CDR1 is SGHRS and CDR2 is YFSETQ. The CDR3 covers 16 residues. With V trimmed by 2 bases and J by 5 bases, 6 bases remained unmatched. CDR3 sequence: CASSFLAGATTGELFF. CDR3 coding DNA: TGCGCCAGCAGCTTCCTAGCGGGAGCCACGACCGGGGAGCTGTTTTTT.

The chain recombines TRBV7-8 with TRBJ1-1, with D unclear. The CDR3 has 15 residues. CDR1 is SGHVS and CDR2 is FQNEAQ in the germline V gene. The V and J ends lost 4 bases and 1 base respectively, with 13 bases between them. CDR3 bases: TGTGCCAGCAGCTGGAGCTCCGGTCCGAACACTGAAGCTTTCTTT. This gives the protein CASSWSSGPNTEAFF.

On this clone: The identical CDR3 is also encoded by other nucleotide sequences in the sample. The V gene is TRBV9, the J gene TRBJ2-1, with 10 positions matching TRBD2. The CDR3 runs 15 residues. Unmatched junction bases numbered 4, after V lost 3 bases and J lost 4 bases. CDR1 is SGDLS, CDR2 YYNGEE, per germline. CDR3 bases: TGTGCCAGCAGCGAAACTAGCGGGACTTACAATGAGCAGTTCTTC. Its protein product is CASSETSGTYNEQFF.

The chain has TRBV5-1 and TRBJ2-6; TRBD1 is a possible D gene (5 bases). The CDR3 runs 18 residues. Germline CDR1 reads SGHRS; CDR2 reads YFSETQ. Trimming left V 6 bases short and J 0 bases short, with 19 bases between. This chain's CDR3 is CASMIQGGLSSGANVLTF. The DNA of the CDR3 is TGCGCCAGCATGATCCAGGGTGGCCTCAGCTCTGGGGCCAACGTCCTGACTTTC. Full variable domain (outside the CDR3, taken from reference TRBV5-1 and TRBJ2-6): KAGVTQTPRYLIKTRGQQVTLSCSPISGHRSVSWYQQTPGQGLQFLFEYFSETQRNKGNFPGRFSGRQFSNSRSEMNVSTLELGDSALYLCASMIQGGLSSGANVLTFGAGSRLTVL.